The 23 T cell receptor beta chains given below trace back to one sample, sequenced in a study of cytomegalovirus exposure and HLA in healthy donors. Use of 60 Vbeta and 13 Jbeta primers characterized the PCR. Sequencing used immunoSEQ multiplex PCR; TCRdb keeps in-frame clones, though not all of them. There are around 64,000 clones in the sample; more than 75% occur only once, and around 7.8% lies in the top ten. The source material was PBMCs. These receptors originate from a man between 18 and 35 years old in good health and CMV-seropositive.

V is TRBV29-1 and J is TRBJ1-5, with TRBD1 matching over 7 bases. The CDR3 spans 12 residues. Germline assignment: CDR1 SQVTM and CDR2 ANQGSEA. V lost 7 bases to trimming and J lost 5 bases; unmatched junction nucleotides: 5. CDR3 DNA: TGCAGCGCCTCTACAGGGGATCAGCCCCAGCATTTT. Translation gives CSASTGDQPQHF.

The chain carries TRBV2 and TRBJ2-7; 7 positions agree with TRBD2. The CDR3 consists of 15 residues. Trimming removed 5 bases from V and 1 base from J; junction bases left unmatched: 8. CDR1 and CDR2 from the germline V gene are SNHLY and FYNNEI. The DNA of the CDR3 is TGTGCCAGCAGTAGAGGTGGACTAGGGTCCTACGAGCAGTACTTC. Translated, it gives CASSRGGLGSYEQYF.

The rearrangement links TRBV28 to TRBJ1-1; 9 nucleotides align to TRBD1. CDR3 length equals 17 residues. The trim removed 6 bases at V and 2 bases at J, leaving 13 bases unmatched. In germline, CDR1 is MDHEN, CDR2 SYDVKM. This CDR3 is CASSEGTGITPNTEAFF. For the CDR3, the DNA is TGTGCCAGCAGCGAGGGGACAGGGATAACTCCCAACACTGAAGCTTTCTTT.

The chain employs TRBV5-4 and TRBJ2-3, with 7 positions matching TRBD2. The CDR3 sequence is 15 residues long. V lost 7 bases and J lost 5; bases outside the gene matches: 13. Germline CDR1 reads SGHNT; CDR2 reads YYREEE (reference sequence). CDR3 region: CASGWGAGKQDTQYF. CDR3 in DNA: TGTGCCAGCGGCTGGGGAGCGGGGAAACAAGATACGCAGTATTTT.

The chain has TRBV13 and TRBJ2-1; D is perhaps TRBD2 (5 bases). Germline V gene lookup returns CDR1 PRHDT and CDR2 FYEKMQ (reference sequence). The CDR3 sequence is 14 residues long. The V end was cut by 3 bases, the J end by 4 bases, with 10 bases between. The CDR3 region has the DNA TGTGCCAGCAGCTTTGGCAGAGGGTACAATGAGCAGTTCTTC. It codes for CASSFGRGYNEQFF.

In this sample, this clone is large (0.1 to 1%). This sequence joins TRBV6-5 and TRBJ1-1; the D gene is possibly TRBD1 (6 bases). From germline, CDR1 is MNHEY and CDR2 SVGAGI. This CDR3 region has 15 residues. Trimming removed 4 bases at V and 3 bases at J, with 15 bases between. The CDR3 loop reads CASSSVPGGYTEAFF. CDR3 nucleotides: TGTGCCAGCAGTTCCGTGCCTGGGGGCTACACTGAAGCTTTCTTT.

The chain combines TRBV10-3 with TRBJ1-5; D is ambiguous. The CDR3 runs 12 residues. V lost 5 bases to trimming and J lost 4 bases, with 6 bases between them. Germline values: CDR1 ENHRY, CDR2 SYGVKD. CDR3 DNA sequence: TGTGCCATCAGTAATAATAATCAGCCCCAGCATTTT. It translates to CAISNNNQPQHF.

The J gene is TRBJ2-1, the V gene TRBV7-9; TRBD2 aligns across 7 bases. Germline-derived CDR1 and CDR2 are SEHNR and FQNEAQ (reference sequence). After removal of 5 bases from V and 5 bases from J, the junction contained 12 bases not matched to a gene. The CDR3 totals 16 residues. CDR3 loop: CASSPPSQGGNNEQFF. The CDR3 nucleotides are TGTGCCAGCAGCCCACCTAGCCAGGGAGGGAACAATGAGCAGTTCTTC.

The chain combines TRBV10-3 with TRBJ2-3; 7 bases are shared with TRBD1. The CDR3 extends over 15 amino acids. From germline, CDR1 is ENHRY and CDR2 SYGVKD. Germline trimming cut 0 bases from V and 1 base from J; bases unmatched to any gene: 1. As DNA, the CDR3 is TGTGCCATCAGTGAGTCTACAGGGGGCACAGATACGCAGTATTTT. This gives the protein CAISESTGGTDTQYF.

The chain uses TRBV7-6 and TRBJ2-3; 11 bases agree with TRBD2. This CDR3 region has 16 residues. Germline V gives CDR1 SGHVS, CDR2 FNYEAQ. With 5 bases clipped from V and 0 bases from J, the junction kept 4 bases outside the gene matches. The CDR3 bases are TGTGCCAGCAGCATAGGGACTAGCGGCAGCACAGATACGCAGTATTTT. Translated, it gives CASSIGTSGSTDTQYF.

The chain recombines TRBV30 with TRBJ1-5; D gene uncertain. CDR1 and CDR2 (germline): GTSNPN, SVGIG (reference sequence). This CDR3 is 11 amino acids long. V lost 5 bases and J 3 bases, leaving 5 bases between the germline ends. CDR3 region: CAWGLNQPQHF. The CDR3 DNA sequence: TGTGCCTGGGGCCTCAATCAGCCCCAGCATTTT.

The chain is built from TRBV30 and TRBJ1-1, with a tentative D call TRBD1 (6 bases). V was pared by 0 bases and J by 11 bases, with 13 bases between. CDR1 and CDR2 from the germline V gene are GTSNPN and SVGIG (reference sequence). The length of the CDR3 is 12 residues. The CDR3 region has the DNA TGTGCCTGGAGTGTAAACAGGGCCAGCGCTTTCTTT. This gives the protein CAWSVNRASAFF. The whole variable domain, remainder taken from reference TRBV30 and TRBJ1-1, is SQTIHQWPATLVQPVGSPLSLECTVEGTSNPNLYWYRQAAGRGLQLLFYSVGIGQISSEVPQNLSASRPQDRQFILSSKKLLLSDSGFYLCAWSVNRASAFFGQGTRLTVV.

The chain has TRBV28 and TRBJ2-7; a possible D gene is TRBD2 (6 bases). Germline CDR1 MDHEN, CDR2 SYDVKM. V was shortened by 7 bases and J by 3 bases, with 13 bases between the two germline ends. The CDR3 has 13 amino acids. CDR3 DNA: TGTGCCAGCACCTCGGGAGACTACTACGAGCAGTACTTC. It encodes CASTSGDYYEQYF. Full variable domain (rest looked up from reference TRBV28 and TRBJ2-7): DVKVTQSSRYLVKRTGEKVFLECVQDMDHENMFWYRQDPGLGLRLIYFSYDVKMKEKGDIPEGYSVSREKKERFSLILESASTNQTSMYLCASTSGDYYEQYFGPGTRLTVT.

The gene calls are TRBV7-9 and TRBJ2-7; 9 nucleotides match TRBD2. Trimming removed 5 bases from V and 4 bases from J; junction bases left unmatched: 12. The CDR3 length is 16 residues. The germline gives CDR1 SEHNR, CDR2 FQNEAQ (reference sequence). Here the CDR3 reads CASSPQAGGNLYEQYF. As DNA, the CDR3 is TGTGCCAGCAGCCCCCAGGCGGGGGGGAACTTGTACGAGCAGTACTTC.

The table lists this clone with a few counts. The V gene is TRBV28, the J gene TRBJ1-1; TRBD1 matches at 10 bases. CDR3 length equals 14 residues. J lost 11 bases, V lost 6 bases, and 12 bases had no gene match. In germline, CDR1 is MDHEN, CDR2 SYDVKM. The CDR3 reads CASSDGQGDRWAFF. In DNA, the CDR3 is TGTGCCAGCAGCGACGGACAGGGGGATCGGTGGGCTTTCTTT. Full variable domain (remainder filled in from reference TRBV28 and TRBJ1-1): DVKVTQSSRYLVKRTGEKVFLECVQDMDHENMFWYRQDPGLGLRLIYFSYDVKMKEKGDIPEGYSVSREKKERFSLILESASTNQTSMYLCASSDGQGDRWAFFGQGTRLTVV.

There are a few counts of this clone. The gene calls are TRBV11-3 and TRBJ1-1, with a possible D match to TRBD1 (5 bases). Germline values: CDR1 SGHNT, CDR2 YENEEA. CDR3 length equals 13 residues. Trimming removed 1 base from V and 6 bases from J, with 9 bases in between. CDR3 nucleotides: TGTGCCAGCAGCTTAGGACAGACGGCTGAAGCTTTCTTT. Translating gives CASSLGQTAEAFF.

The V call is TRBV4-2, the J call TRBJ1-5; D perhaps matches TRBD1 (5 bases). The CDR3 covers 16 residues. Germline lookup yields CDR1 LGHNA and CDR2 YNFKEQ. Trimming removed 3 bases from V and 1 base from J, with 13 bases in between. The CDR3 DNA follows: TGTGCCAGCAGCCATATCGGAGGGGCCAGCAATCAGCCCCAGCATTTT. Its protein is CASSHIGGASNQPQHF.

CDR3 in DNA: TGTGCCAGCTCACCACGGCACACAGATACGCAGTATTTT. This encodes CASSPRHTDTQYF. The rearrangement uses TRBV18 and TRBJ2-3, with D hard to call. Germline CDR1 is KGHSH and CDR2 is LQKENI. Trimming stripped 1 base from V and 2 bases from J, with 4 bases between. The CDR3 covers 13 residues. Full variable domain (outside the CDR3, taken from reference TRBV18 and TRBJ2-3): NAGVMQNPRHLVRRRGQEARLRCSPMKGHSHVYWYRQLPEEGLKFMVYLQKENIIDESGMPKERFSAEFPKEGPSILRIQQVVRGDSAAYFCASSPRHTDTQYFGPGTRLTVL.

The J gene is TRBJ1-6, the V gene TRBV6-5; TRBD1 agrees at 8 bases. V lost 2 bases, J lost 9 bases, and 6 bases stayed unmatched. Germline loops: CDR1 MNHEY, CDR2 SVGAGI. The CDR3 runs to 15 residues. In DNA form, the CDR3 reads TGTGCCAGCAGTTACCAGACAGGGGCCGGTTCACCCCTCCACTTT. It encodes CASSYQTGAGSPLHF.

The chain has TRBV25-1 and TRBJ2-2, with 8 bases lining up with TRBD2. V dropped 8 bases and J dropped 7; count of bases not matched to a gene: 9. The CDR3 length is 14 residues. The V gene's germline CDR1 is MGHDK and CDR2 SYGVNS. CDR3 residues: CASSLGGVDGELFF. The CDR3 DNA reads TGTGCCAGCTCTCTCGGGGGGGTTGACGGGGAGCTGTTTTTT.

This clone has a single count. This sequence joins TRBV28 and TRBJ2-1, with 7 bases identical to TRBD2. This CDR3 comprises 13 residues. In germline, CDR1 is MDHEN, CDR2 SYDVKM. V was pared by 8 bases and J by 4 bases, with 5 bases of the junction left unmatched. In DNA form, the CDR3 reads TGTGCCAGCCGGCTAGCGGAATACAATGAGCAGTTCTTC. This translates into CASRLAEYNEQFF.

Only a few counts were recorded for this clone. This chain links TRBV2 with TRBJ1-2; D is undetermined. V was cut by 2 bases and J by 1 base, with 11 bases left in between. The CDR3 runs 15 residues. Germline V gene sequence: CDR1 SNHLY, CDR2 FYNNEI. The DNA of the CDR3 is TGTGCCAGCAGTGAACAGGCTAGCCTTAACTATGGCTACACCTTC. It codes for CASSEQASLNYGYTF.

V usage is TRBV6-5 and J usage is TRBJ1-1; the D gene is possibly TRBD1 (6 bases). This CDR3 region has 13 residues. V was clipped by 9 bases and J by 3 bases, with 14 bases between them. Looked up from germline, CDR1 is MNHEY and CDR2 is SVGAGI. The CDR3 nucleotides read TGTGCCAGTATAGACAGGTACTACACTGAAGCTTTCTTT. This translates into CASIDRYYTEAFF.